The TCR beta chain described here comes from a study of CD8 T cells in Susac syndrome. With regard to this clonotype: Its specificity is not known.

General study findings and limits: A relatively small number of individuals underwent TCR sequencing and HLA analysis.

Random hexamers were used to reverse transcribe the RNA input (about 0.45 to 1 ug). In TCRdb, the immunoSEQ multiplex PCR reads were re-called with MiXCR into one record per CDR3 protein. This table has about 120,000 distinct CDR3 sequences, around 94% appearing once. Blood CD8+ and CD4+ T cells underwent high-throughput TCR beta sequencing. Purification of the CD8+ and CD4+ T cells relied on negative isolation, and TEMRA cells underwent FACS enrichment. The TCR sequence derives from a human donor in good health. The sequenced material came from CD4+ T cells from PBMCs.

This CDR3 is CASSSSSLTSGGFEQYF. CDR3 DNA: TGTGCCAGCAGTTCATCGTCGTTAACTAGCGGAGGCTTCGAGCAGTACTTC. V gene TRBV28 combines with J gene TRBJ2-7; 8 nucleotides agree with TRBD2. V trimming: 4 bases; J trimming: 6 bases; junction bases outside the gene matches: 17. This CDR3 is built from 17 residues. CDR1 and CDR2 (germline): MDHEN, SYDVKM.